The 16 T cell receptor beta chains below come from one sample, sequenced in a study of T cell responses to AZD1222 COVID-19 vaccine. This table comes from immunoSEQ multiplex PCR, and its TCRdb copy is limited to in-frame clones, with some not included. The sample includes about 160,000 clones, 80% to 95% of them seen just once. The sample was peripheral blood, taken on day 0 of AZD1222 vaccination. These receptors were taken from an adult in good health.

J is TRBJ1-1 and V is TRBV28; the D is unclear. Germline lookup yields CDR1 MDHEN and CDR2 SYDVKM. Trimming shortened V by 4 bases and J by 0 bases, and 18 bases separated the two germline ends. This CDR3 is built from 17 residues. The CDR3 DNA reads TGTGCCAGCAGTTCTCTGGACGGAACGTTAATGAACACTGAAGCTTTCTTT. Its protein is CASSSLDGTLMNTEAFF.

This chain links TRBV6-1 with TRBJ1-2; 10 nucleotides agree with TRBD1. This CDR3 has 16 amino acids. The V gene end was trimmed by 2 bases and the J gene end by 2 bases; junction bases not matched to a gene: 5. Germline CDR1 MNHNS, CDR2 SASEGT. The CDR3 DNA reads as TGTGCCAGCAGTGAAAGGACAGGGGGGAAAAACTATGGCTACACCTTC. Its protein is CASSERTGGKNYGYTF.

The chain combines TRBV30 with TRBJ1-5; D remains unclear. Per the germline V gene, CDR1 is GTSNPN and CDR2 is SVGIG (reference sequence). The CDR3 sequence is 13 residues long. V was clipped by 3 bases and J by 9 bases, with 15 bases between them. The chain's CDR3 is CAWRSEEFGPQHF. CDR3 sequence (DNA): TGTGCCTGGAGATCGGAGGAGTTTGGGCCCCAGCATTTT.

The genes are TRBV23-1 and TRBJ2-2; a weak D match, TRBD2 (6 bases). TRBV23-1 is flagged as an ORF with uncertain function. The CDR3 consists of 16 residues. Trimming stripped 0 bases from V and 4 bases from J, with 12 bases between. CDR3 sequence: CASSQSWAGGTGELFF. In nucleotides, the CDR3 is TGCGCCAGCAGTCAATCGTGGGCCGGGGGCACCGGGGAGCTGTTTTTT.

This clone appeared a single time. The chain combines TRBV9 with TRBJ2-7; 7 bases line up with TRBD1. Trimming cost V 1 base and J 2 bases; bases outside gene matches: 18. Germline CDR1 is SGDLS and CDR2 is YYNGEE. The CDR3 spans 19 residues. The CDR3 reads CASSVSPGTALSNPYEQYF. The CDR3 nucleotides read TGTGCCAGCAGCGTATCCCCCGGGACAGCTCTCTCCAACCCCTACGAGCAGTACTTC.

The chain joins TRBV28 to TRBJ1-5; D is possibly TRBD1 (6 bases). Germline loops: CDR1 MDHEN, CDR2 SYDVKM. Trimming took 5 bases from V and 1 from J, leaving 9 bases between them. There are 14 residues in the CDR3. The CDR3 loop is CASSGTGSNQPQHF. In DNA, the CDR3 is TGTGCCAGCAGTGGTACAGGGAGCAATCAGCCCCAGCATTTT.

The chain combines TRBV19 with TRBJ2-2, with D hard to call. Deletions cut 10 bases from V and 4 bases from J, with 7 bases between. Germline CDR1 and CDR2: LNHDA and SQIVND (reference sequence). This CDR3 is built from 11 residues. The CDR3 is CATYSTGELFF. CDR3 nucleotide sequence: TGTGCCACATACTCCACCGGGGAGCTGTTTTTT.

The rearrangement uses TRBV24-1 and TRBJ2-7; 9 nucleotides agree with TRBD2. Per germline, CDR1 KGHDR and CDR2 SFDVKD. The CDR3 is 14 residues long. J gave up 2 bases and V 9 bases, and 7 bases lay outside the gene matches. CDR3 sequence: CATPPASGAYEQYF. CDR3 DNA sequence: TGTGCCACCCCTCCGGCTAGCGGGGCCTACGAGCAGTACTTC.

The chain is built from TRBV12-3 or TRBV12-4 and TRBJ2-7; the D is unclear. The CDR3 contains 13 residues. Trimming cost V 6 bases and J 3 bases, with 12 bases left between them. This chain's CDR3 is CASSQDGYYEQYF. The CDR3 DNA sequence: TGTGCCAGCAGCCAGGACGGTTACTACGAGCAGTACTTC.

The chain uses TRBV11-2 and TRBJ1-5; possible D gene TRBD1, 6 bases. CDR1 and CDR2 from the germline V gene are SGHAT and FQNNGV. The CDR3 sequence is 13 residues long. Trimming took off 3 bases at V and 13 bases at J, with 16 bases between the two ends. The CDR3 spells CASSFTSGGLQHF. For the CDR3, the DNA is TGTGCCAGCAGCTTTACTTCCGGGGGCCTTCAGCATTTT.

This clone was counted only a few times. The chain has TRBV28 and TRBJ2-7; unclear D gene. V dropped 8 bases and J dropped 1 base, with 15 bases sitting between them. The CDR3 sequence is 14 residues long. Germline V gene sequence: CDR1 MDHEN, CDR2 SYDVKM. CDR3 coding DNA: TGTGCCAGCGAACCCGGACGGCTGTCCTACGAGCAGTACTTC. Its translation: CASEPGRLSYEQYF.

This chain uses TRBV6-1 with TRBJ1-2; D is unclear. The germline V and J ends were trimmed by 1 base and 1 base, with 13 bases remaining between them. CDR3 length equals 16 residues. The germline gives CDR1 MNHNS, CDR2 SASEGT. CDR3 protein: CASSEEHDGINYGYTF. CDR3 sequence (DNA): TGTGCCAGCAGTGAAGAACACGACGGAATTAACTATGGCTACACCTTC.

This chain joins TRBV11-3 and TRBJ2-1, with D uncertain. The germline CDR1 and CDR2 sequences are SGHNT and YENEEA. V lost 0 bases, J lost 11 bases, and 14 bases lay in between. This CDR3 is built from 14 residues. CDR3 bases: TGTGCCAGCAGCTTAGATCGGAGCCCACAGAAGCAGTTCTTC. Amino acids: CASSLDRSPQKQFF.

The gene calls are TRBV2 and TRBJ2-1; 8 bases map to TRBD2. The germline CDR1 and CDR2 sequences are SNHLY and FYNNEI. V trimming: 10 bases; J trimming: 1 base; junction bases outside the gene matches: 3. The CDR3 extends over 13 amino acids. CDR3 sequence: CAIQRESYNEQFF. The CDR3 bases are TGTGCCATCCAGCGGGAGTCCTACAATGAGCAGTTCTTC.

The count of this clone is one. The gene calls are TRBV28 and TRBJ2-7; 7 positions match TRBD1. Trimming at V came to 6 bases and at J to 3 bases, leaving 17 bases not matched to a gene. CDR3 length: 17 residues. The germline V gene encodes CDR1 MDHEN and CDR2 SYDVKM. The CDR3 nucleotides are TGTGCCAGCAGACCCAACTCCCGACAGGGAGACCTCTACGAGCAGTACTTC. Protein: CASRPNSRQGDLYEQYF.

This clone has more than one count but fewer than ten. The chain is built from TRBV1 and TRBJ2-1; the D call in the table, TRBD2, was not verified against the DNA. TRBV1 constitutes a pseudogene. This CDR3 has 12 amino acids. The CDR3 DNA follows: TGCACCAGCAGCCCCGTGGGAGATGAGCAGTTCTTC. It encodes CTSSPVGDEQFF.